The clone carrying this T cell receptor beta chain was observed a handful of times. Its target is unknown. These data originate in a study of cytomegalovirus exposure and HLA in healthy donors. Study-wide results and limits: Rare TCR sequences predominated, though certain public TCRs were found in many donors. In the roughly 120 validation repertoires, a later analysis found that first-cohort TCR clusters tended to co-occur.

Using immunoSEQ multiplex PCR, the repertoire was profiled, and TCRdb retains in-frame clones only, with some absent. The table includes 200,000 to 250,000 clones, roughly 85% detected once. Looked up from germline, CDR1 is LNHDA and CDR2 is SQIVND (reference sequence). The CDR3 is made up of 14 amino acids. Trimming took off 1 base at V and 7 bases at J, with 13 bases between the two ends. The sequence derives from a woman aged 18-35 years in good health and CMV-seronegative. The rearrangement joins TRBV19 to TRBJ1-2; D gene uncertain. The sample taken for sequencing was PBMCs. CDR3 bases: TGTGCCAGTAGTATAGGAGGGCAACAGAGTGGCTACACCTTC. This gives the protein CASSIGGQQSGYTF.